A single sample gave rise to the 10 T cell receptor beta chains below, sequenced in a study of blood T cell repertoires in COVID-19. The repertoire was sequenced with immunoSEQ multiplex PCR; TCRdb's copy has only in-frame clones and lacks some. The sample has more than 200,000 clones; approximately 88% are singletons. Sequencing input: PBMCs or T cells enriched from blood (not recorded which). The receptors derive from a woman in her 30s who had been exposed to COVID-19.

The chain couples TRBV10-1 to TRBJ2-3, with 8 nucleotides matching TRBD2. V was clipped by 0 bases and J by 2 bases; unmatched bases: 1. The CDR3 runs 15 residues. Germline CDR1 reads WNHNN; CDR2 reads SYGVQD (reference sequence). This CDR3 is CASSESGLVTDTQYF. As DNA, the CDR3 is TGCGCCAGCAGTGAGTCGGGACTAGTCACAGATACGCAGTATTTT.

DNA for the CDR3: TGTGCCAGCAGCTTTGGACTAGCGGACACCGGGGAGCTGTTTTTT. This encodes CASSFGLADTGELFF. J is TRBJ2-2 and V is TRBV5-4, with 10 bases identical to TRBD2. The CDR3 contains 15 residues. Germline values: CDR1 SGHNT, CDR2 YYREEE (reference sequence). Germline trimming cut 2 bases from V and 3 bases from J; bases unmatched to any gene: 1.

CDR3 sequence: CASSFDRGVYGYTF. CDR3 in DNA: TGTGCCAGCAGTTTCGACAGGGGGGTATATGGCTACACCTTC. The V call is TRBV28, the J call TRBJ1-2; TRBD1 aligns across 9 bases. The CDR3 totals 14 residues. The germline V gene has CDR1 MDHEN and CDR2 SYDVKM. With V trimmed by 3 bases and J by 5 bases, 4 bases remained unmatched.

As concerns this clone: Within the sample, other DNA sequences also encode this same CDR3. The chain couples TRBV11-2 to TRBJ2-7; a weak D match, TRBD2 (5 bases). With 1 base removed from V and 1 base from J, the gap between germline ends came to 8 bases. The CDR3 length is 14 residues. CDR1 is SGHAT and CDR2 is FQNNGV in the germline V gene. The CDR3 DNA follows: TGTGCCAGCAGCTTAGGGACGGGATCCTACGAGCAGTACTTC. Its translation: CASSLGTGSYEQYF.

The chain combines TRBV14 with TRBJ1-2; 8 bases match TRBD1. From germline, CDR1 is SGHDN and CDR2 FVKESK. The V segment lost 1 base and the J segment 8 bases; nucleotides outside the gene matches: 9. This CDR3 has 15 residues. The CDR3 here is CASSQVYGQGRGYTF. The CDR3 coding sequence is TGTGCCAGCAGCCAAGTCTACGGACAGGGACGAGGCTACACCTTC.

J is TRBJ1-2 and V is TRBV29-1; a possible D gene is TRBD1 (5 bases). The CDR3 runs to 10 residues. V dropped 6 bases and J dropped 8 bases, with 10 bases sitting between them. Germline CDR1 and CDR2: SQVTM and ANQGSEA. In DNA form, the CDR3 reads TGCAGCGTCGAGACAGTAGGCTACACCTTC. Translation: CSVETVGYTF.

J is TRBJ1-2 and V is TRBV2; 7 bases fit TRBD1. V shed 8 bases, J shed 2 bases, and the junction held 5 bases outside the gene matches. Per germline, CDR1 SNHLY and CDR2 FYNNEI. The CDR3 length is 13 residues. The CDR3 DNA sequence: TGTGCCAGCGGAACGACAGGGAACTATGGCTACACCTTC. This encodes CASGTTGNYGYTF.

The genes are TRBV5-1 and TRBJ1-4; no reliable D call. The germline CDR1 and CDR2 sequences are SGHRS and YFSETQ. The CDR3 has 16 residues. V was shortened by 4 bases and J by 8 bases, with 21 bases between the two germline ends. DNA of the CDR3: TGCGCCAGCAGCCTCCTAGGAGGTCCCTTAGGGGAAAAACTGTTTTTT. Protein sequence: CASSLLGGPLGEKLFF. Together with reference TRBV5-1 and TRBJ1-4, the CDR3 gives the full variable domain: KAGVTQTPRYLIKTRGQQVTLSCSPISGHRSVSWYQQTPGQGLQFLFEYFSETQRNKGNFPGRFSGRQFSNSRSEMNVSTLELGDSALYLCASSLLGGPLGEKLFFGSGTQLSVL.

The chain employs TRBV24-1 and TRBJ2-7; D might be TRBD1 (5 bases). The ends were cut back, 10 bases at V and 0 bases at J, with 15 bases in the middle. The CDR3 contains 14 residues. The germline CDR1 and CDR2 sequences are KGHDR and SFDVKD. The CDR3 region is CATRSTESSYEQYF. The CDR3 coding sequence is TGTGCCACTAGGTCGACAGAGAGCTCCTACGAGCAGTACTTC.

The rearrangement links TRBV28 to TRBJ2-3, with 8 bases fitting TRBD2. The CDR3 runs 15 residues. With V trimmed by 5 bases and J by 2 bases, 6 bases remained unmatched. The V gene's germline CDR1 is MDHEN and CDR2 SYDVKM. In DNA, the CDR3 is TGTGCCAGCAGTATAAGCGGGAGTAACACAGATACGCAGTATTTT. It specifies CASSISGSNTDTQYF. The variable domain in full, completed from reference TRBV28 and TRBJ2-3, reads DVKVTQSSRYLVKRTGEKVFLECVQDMDHENMFWYRQDPGLGLRLIYFSYDVKMKEKGDIPEGYSVSREKKERFSLILESASTNQTSMYLCASSISGSNTDTQYFGPGTRLTVL.